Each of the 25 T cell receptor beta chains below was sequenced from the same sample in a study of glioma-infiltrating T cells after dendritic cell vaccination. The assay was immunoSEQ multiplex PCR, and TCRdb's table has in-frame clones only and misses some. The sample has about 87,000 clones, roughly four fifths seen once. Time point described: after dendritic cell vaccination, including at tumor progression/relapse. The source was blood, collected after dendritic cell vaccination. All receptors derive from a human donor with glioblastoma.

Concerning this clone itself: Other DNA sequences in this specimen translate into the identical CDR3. The CDR3 sequence is CASTSSYNSPLHF. The CDR3, as DNA: TGTGCCAGCACGAGCTCCTATAATTCACCCCTCCACTTT. The V and J genes are TRBV27 and TRBJ1-6, with D unclear. The germline V gene has CDR1 MNHEY and CDR2 SMNVEV (reference sequence). The CDR3 contains 13 residues. V was trimmed by 7 bases and J by 0 bases, leaving 4 bases between them.

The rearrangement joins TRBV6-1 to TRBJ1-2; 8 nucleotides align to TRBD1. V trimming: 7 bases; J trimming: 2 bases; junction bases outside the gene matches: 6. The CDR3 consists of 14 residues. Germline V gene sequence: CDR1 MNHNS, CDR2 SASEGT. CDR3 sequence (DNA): TGTGCCAGCAAAACCGGGACAGGAAACTATGGCTACACCTTC. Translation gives CASKTGTGNYGYTF.

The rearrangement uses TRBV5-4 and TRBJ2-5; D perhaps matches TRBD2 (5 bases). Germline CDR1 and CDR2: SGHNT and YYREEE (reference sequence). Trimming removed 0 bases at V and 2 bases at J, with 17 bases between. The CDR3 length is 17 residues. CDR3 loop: CASSLGRGSTHQETQYF. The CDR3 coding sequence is TGTGCCAGCAGCTTGGGGCGCGGGTCCACCCATCAAGAGACCCAGTACTTC.

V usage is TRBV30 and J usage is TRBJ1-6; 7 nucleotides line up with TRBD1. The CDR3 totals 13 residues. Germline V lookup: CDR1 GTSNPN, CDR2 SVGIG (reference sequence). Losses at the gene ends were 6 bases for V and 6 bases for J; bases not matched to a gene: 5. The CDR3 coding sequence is TGTGCCTGCCTAGGACAGGTTAATTCACCCCTCCACTTT. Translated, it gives CACLGQVNSPLHF.

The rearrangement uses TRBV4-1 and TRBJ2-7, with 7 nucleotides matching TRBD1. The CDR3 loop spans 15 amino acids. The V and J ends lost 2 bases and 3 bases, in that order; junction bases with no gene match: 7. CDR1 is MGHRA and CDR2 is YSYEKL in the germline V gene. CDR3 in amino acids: CASSQLQGFGYEQYF. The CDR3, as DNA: TGCGCCAGCAGCCAATTACAGGGGTTTGGCTACGAGCAGTACTTC.

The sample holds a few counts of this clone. CDR3 region: CASSEGTGGGSPLHF. The DNA for the CDR3 is TGTGCCAGCAGTGAAGGGACAGGGGGCGGTTCACCCCTCCACTTT. The chain couples TRBV6-1 to TRBJ1-6, with 11 bases fitting TRBD1. The germline V gene has CDR1 MNHNS and CDR2 SASEGT. This CDR3 comprises 15 residues. V trimming: 1 base; J trimming: 9 bases; junction bases outside the gene matches: 2.

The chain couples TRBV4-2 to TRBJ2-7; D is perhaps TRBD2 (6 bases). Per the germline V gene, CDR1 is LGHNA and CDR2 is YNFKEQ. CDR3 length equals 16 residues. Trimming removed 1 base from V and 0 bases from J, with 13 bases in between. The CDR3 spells CASSQVGGDVSYEQYF. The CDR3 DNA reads TGTGCCAGCAGCCAAGTAGGCGGGGACGTCTCCTACGAGCAGTACTTC.

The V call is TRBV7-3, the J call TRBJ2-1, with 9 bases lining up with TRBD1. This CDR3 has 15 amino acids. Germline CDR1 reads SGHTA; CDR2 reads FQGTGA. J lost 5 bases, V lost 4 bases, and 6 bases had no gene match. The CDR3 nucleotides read TGTGCCAGCAGCTCTCGGACAGGGGTGGACAATGAGCAGTTCTTC. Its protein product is CASSSRTGVDNEQFF.

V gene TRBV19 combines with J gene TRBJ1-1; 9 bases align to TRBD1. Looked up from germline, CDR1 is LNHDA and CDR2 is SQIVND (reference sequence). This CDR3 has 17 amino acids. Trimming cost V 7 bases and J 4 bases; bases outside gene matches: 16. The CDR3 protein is CASTALRLQDRGTEAFF. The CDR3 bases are TGTGCCAGTACGGCCCTAAGATTACAGGACAGGGGCACTGAAGCTTTCTTT.

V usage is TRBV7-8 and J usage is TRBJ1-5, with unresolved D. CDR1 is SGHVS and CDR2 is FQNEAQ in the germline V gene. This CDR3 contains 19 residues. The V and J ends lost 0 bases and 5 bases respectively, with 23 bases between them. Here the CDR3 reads CASSLASGDRGKVYQPQHF. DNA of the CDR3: TGTGCCAGCAGCTTAGCGAGCGGGGATCGCGGGAAGGTTTATCAGCCCCAGCATTTT.

CDR3 protein: CAWSVPLSGAEAFF. CDR3 nucleotides: TGTGCCTGGAGTGTACCTCTTTCGGGGGCTGAAGCTTTCTTT. The gene calls are TRBV30 and TRBJ1-1; a possible D gene is TRBD1 (5 bases). This CDR3 has 14 amino acids. Germline V gene data show CDR1 as GTSNPN and CDR2 as SVGIG (reference sequence). V gave up 0 bases and J gave up 6 bases, with 14 bases separating them.

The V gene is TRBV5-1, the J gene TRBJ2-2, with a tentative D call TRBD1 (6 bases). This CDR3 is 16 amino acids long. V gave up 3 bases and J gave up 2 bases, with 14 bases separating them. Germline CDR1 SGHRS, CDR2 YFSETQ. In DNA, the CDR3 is TGCGCCAGCAGCTCGACAGGAACCCGAAACACCGGGGAGCTGTTTTTT. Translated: CASSSTGTRNTGELFF.

CDR3 sequence reads: CAWSLWMDRGITGELFF. CDR3 DNA: TGTGCCTGGAGTCTCTGGATGGACAGGGGAATCACCGGGGAGCTGTTTTTT. The chain employs TRBV30 and TRBJ2-2; TRBD1 aligns across 9 bases. This CDR3 comprises 17 residues. The V segment lost 2 bases and the J segment 4 bases; nucleotides outside the gene matches: 11. The germline V gene encodes CDR1 GTSNPN and CDR2 SVGIG (reference sequence). Combining the CDR3 with reference TRBV30 and TRBJ2-2 gives the whole variable domain SQTIHQWPATLVQPVGSPLSLECTVEGTSNPNLYWYRQAAGRGLQLLFYSVGIGQISSEVPQNLSASRPQDRQFILSSKKLLLSDSGFYLCAWSLWMDRGITGELFFGEGSRLTVL.

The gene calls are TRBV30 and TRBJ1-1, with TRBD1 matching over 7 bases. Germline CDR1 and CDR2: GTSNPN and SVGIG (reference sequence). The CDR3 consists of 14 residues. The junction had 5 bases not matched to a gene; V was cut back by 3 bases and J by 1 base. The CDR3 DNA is TGTGCCTGGAGGACGGACAGGCAGAACACTGAAGCTTTCTTT. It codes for CAWRTDRQNTEAFF.

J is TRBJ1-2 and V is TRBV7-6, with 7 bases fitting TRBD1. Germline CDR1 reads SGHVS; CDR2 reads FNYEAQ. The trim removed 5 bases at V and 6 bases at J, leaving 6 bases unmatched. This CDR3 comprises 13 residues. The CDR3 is CASSIRQGDGYTF. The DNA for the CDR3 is TGTGCCAGCAGCATAAGACAGGGAGATGGCTACACCTTC.

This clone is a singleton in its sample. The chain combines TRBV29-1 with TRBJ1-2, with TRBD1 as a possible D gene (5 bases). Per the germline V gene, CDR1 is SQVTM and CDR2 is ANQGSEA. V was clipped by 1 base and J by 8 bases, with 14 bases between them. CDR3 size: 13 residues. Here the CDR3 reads CSVEGIREGGYTF. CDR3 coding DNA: TGCAGCGTTGAAGGCATCAGGGAAGGAGGCTACACCTTC.

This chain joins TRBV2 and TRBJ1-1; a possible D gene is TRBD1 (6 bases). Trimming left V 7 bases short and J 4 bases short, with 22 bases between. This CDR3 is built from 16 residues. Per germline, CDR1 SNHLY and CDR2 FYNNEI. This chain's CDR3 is CASTRSGGQKSTEAFF. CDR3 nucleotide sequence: TGTGCCAGCACCCGGTCGGGGGGGCAGAAAAGCACTGAAGCTTTCTTT.

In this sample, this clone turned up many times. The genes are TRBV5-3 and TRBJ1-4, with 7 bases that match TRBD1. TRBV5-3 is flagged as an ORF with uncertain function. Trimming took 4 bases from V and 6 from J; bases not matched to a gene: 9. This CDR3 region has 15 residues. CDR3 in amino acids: CARSLYGTVDEKLFF. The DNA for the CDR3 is TGTGCCAGAAGCCTGTACGGGACAGTTGATGAAAAACTGTTTTTT.

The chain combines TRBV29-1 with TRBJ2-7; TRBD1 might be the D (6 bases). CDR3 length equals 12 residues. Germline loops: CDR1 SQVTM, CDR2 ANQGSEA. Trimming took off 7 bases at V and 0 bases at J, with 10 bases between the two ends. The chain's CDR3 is CSGTVASYEQYF. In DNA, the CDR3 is TGCAGCGGGACAGTAGCCTCCTACGAGCAGTACTTC.

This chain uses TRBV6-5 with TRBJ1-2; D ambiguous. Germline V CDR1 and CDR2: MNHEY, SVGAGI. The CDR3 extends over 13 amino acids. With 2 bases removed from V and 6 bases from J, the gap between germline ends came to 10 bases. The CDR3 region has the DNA TGTGCCAGCAGTTACGGAGCCCGCGATGGCTACACCTTC. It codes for CASSYGARDGYTF.

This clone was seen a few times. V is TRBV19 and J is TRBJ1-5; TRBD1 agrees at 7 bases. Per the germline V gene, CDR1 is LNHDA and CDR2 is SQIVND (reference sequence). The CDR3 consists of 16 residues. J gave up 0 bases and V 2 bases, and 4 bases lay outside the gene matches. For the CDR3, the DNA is TGTGCCAGTAGTATAACGGGACAGAATAGCAATCAGCCCCAGCATTTT. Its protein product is CASSITGQNSNQPQHF.

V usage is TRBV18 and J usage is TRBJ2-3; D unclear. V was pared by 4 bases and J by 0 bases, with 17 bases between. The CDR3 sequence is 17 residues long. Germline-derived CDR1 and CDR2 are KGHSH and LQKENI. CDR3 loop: CASSLIPTPSSTDTQYF. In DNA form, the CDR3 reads TGTGCCAGCTCACTTATTCCGACACCGTCTAGCACAGATACGCAGTATTTT.

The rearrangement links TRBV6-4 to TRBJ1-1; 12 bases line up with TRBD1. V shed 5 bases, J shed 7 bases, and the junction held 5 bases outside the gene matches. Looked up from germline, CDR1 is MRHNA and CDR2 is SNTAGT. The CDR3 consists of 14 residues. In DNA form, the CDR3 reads TGTGCCAGCAGTAGGGACAGGGGGCTGGGTGAAGCTTTCTTT. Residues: CASSRDRGLGEAFF.

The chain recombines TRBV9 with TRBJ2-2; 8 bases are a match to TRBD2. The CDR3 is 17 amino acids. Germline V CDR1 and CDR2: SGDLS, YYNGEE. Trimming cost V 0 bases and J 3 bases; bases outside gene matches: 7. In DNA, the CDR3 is TGTGCCAGCAGCGTAGATACGGGGGGGCGCGACACCGGGGAGCTGTTTTTT. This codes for CASSVDTGGRDTGELFF.

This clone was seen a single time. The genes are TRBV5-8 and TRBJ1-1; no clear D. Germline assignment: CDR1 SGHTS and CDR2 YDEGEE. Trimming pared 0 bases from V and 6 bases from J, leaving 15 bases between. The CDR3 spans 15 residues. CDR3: CASSLVKEDGAEAFF. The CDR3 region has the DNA TGTGCCAGCAGCTTGGTCAAGGAGGATGGAGCTGAAGCTTTCTTT. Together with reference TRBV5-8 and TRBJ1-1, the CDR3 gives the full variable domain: EAGVTQSPTHLIKTRGQQATLRCSPISGHTSVYWYQQALGLGLQFLLWYDEGEERNRGNFPPRFSGRQFPNYSSELNVNALELEDSALYLCASSLVKEDGAEAFFGQGTRLTVV.